This is a list of T cell receptor beta chains from one sample in a study of pediatric ulcerative colitis. The method was immunoSEQ multiplex PCR; TCRdb's version includes in-frame clones alone and lacks a portion of them. The sample has about 64,000 clones; roughly nine tenths are singletons. Sequenced input: blood. Every receptor here comes from a boy aged 5-17 years with severe ulcerative colitis. Each CDR3 is given with its conserved first and last residue. The D gene is left open where the match is weak.

CDR3 length	D gene	V gene	J gene	CDR3 protein	CDR3 DNA
13	-	TRBV29-1	TRBJ1-5	CSVGGSGNQPQHF	TGCAGCGTTGGGGGTTCGGGGAATCAGCCCCAGCATTTT
15	TRBD2	TRBV29-1	TRBJ2-3	CSVDLAGQRTDTQYF	TGCAGCGTTGATCTAGCGGGACAACGCACAGATACGCAGTATTTT
15	TRBD1	TRBV10-3	TRBJ2-3	CAISPGTGGTDTQYF	TGTGCCATCAGTCCCGGGACAGGGGGTACAGATACGCAGTATTTT
14	-	TRBV9	TRBJ2-7	CASSATGRDYEQYF	TGTGCCAGCAGCGCAACTGGACGGGACTACGAGCAGTACTTC
17	TRBD1	TRBV5-4	TRBJ1-2	CASSLPRGQANSYGYTF	TGTGCCAGCAGCTTGCCTCGGGGACAGGCGAACTCCTATGGCTACACCTTC
12	-	TRBV5-1	TRBJ2-3	CASSFGDLTQYF	TGCGCCAGCAGCTTTGGGGATCTCACACAGTATTTT
12	-	TRBV11-2	TRBJ2-3	CASSLHTDTQYF	TGTGCCAGCAGCTTACACACAGATACGCAGTATTTT
15	-	TRBV6-1	TRBJ1-1	CASSEPGSMNTEAFF	TGTGCCAGCAGTGAACCGGGGAGCATGAACACTGAAGCTTTCTTT
12	-	TRBV2	TRBJ2-5	CASSALQETQYF	TGTGCCAGCAGCGCTTTACAAGAGACCCAGTACTTC
17	TRBD1	TRBV6-4	TRBJ2-6	CARLRDRGYSGANVLTF	TGTGCCAGGTTGAGGGACAGGGGCTACTCTGGGGCCAACGTCCTGACTTTC
14	-	TRBV19	TRBJ1-1	CASRQQGLNTEAFF	TGTGCCAGTAGGCAACAGGGCTTGAACACTGAAGCTTTCTTT
15	TRBD2	TRBV27	TRBJ2-2	CASSTSGREHGELFF	TGTGCCAGCAGCACTAGCGGGAGGGAGCACGGGGAGCTGTTTTTT
17	TRBD2	TRBV15	TRBJ2-7	CATSRDGGTSGPYEQYF	TGTGCCACCAGCAGAGATGGGGGGACTAGCGGTCCCTACGAGCAGTACTTC
15	TRBD2	TRBV27	TRBJ2-5	CASSLRGGGRETQYF	TGTGCCAGCAGTTTACGCGGGGGAGGGAGAGAGACCCAGTACTTC
15	-	TRBV1	TRBJ1-1	CTSSQPGAPGTEAFF	TGCACCAGCAGCCAGCCCGGGGCCCCAGGCACTGAAGCTTTCTTT